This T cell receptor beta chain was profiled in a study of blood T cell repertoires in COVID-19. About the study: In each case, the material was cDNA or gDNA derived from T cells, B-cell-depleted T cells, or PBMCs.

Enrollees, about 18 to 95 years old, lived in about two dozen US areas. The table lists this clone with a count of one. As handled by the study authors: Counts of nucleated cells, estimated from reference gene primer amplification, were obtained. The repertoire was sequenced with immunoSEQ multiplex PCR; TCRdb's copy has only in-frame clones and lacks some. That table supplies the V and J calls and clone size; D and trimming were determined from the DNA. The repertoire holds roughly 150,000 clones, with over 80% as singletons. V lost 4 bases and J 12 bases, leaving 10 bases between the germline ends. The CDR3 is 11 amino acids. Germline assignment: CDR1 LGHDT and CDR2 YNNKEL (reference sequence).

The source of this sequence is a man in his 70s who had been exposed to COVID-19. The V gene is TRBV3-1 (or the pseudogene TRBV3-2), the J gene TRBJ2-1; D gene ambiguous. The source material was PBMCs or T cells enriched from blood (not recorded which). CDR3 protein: CASSPGDGQFF. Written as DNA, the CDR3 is TGTGCCAGCAGCCCCGGAGATGGGCAGTTCTTC.